This entry describes one T cell receptor (beta chain). Its antigen is as yet unknown. The germline gives CDR1 SGHRS, CDR2 YFSETQ. The CDR3 has 15 amino acids. The V end lost 2 bases, the J end lost 5 bases, and 14 bases lay between the germline ends. This record comes from a study of blood T cells in healthy people across ages. Study-level results: Naive and antigen-experienced cells were not separated, limiting conclusive comparison.

Sample-barcoded 5' priming and a J-beta primer mix drove a second PCR of roughly 7 to 11 cycles. Every cDNA molecule bore a tag from a template-switch adaptor containing 12 random nucleotides. From the 5' RACE reads, TCRdb called clonotypes with MiXCR, one entry per CDR3 protein. The profile covers 1.6 million or so distinct CDR3 sequences, with roughly 32% appearing a single time and approximately 10% taken by the ten largest. The sequence was collected from a woman aged 30 to 39 in good health. The rearrangement joins TRBV5-1 to TRBJ2-1; a possible D gene is TRBD2 (5 bases). The sample consisted of blood. Written as DNA, the CDR3 is TGCGCCAGCAGCTTCGGACTTCCCCTGGACAATGAGCAGTTCTTC. Translation: CASSFGLPLDNEQFF. Filled out from reference TRBV5-1 and TRBJ2-1, the complete variable domain reads KAGVTQTPRYLIKTRGQQVTLSCSPISGHRSVSWYQQTPGQGLQFLFEYFSETQRNKGNFPGRFSGRQFSNSRSEMNVSTLELGDSALYLCASSFGLPLDNEQFFGPGTRLTVL.